The 22 T cell receptor beta chains in this list originate from one sample, sequenced in a study of cytomegalovirus exposure and HLA in healthy donors. PCR amplification relied on 60 Vbeta primers (plus 13 Jbeta primers). Produced via immunoSEQ multiplex PCR; TCRdb's table is partial and in-frame only. The table lists 150,000 to 200,000 clones, approximately 70% of them singletons. The specimen sequenced was PBMCs. These receptors originate from a woman aged 40 to 49 in good health and CMV-seropositive.

This clone appeared a few times. V gene TRBV5-8 combines with J gene TRBJ2-1; 15 nucleotides line up with TRBD2. CDR3 length equals 16 residues. The germline gives CDR1 SGHTS, CDR2 YDEGEE. V lost 3 bases and J lost 6; bases outside the gene matches: 4. The CDR3 is CASSWWTSGRANEQFF. Written as DNA, the CDR3 is TGTGCCAGCAGCTGGTGGACTAGCGGGAGGGCCAATGAGCAGTTCTTC. The full variable domain, in which reference TRBV5-8 and TRBJ2-1 provide the parts outside the CDR3, is EAGVTQSPTHLIKTRGQQATLRCSPISGHTSVYWYQQALGLGLQFLLWYDEGEERNRGNFPPRFSGRQFPNYSSELNVNALELEDSALYLCASSWWTSGRANEQFFGPGTRLTVL.

The rearrangement links TRBV19 to TRBJ2-3, with 7 nucleotides matching TRBD1. The junction had 5 bases not matched to a gene; V was cut back by 7 bases and J by 1 base. The length of the CDR3 is 14 residues. Per germline, CDR1 LNHDA and CDR2 SQIVND (reference sequence). CDR3 sequence (DNA): TGTGCCAGTACAACAGGGGAAGGCACAGATACGCAGTATTTT. Protein product: CASTTGEGTDTQYF.

V and J are TRBV5-1 and TRBJ1-6; 10 bases align to TRBD1. Unmatched junction bases numbered 6, after V lost 0 bases and J lost 9 bases. CDR3 size: 16 residues. Per germline, CDR1 SGHRS and CDR2 YFSETQ. The DNA for the CDR3 is TGCGCCAGCAGCTTGGACGTCGGGACAGGGGTTTCACCCCTCCACTTT. This gives the protein CASSLDVGTGVSPLHF.

The chain carries TRBV5-8 and TRBJ2-7; 8 positions agree with TRBD2. The V segment lost 6 bases and the J segment 5 bases; nucleotides outside the gene matches: 16. Germline-derived CDR1 and CDR2 are SGHTS and YDEGEE. The CDR3 spans 16 residues. CDR3 sequence (DNA): TGTGCCAGCACCAAACTAGCGGCCCCTCGTAGGGACGAGCAGTACTTC. Its translation is CASTKLAAPRRDEQYF.

The chain couples TRBV9 to TRBJ1-5; no clear D. CDR1 and CDR2 (germline): SGDLS, YYNGEE. The CDR3 spans 12 residues. The ends were cut back, 0 bases at V and 8 bases at J, with 6 bases in the middle. For the CDR3, the DNA is TGTGCCAGCAGCGTAGGAGAGAAGCCCCAGCATTTT. This gives the protein CASSVGEKPQHF.

The V call is TRBV12-5, the J call TRBJ1-2, with no clear D. The CDR3 extends over 15 amino acids. CDR1 is LGHNT, CDR2 FRNRAP, per germline. V was cut by 6 bases and J by 4 bases, with 18 bases left in between. As DNA, the CDR3 is TGTGCTAGTGGCCTATTCCCCACGAGTACCTATGGCTACACCTTC. Protein sequence: CASGLFPTSTYGYTF.

This clone has just one count. The rearrangement uses TRBV29-1 and TRBJ2-7; D not resolved. V was pared by 0 bases and J by 6 bases, with 6 bases between. The CDR3 runs 11 residues. Germline-derived CDR1 and CDR2 are SQVTM and ANQGSEA. The CDR3 is CSVEDGREQYF. The DNA of the CDR3 is TGCAGCGTTGAAGATGGGCGCGAGCAGTACTTC.

This clone has only a few counts. This chain uses TRBV27 with TRBJ2-7, with TRBD2 matching over 9 bases. V gave up 1 base and J gave up 5 bases; unmatched junction bases: 6. CDR3 length: 15 amino acids. The germline V gene has CDR1 MNHEY and CDR2 SMNVEV (reference sequence). The CDR3 sequence is CASSLYLAGFDEQYF. The CDR3 DNA is TGTGCCAGCAGTTTATATCTAGCGGGATTCGACGAGCAGTACTTC.

A note on this clone: One end of the junction fails to match germline, which may point to a read error. This sequence joins TRBV7-9 and TRBJ1-6; D uncertain. Germline V gene sequence: CDR1 SEHNR, CDR2 FQNEAQ (reference sequence). CDR3 length: 12 amino acids. The CDR3, as DNA: TGTTCCAGCAGCTTAGAGCATTCACCCCTCCACTTT. This codes for CSSSLEHSPLHF.

CDR3 in amino acids: CAISEQRGGKNIQYF. CDR3 bases: TGTGCCATCAGTGAACAGCGGGGGGGCAAAAACATTCAGTACTTC. The chain links TRBV10-3 to TRBJ2-4; 10 nucleotides align to TRBD2. Per the germline V gene, CDR1 is ENHRY and CDR2 is SYGVKD. There are 15 residues in the CDR3. V trimming: 3 bases; J trimming: 3 bases; junction bases outside the gene matches: 2.

The rearrangement links TRBV5-1 to TRBJ2-5, with TRBD2 identical over 10 bases. The V segment lost 5 bases and the J segment 3 bases; nucleotides outside the gene matches: 4. This CDR3 region has 14 residues. Germline CDR1 SGHRS, CDR2 YFSETQ. CDR3 residues: CASSYTSGEETQYF. The CDR3 bases are TGCGCCAGCAGTTATACTAGCGGGGAAGAGACCCAGTACTTC.

This chain links TRBV19 with TRBJ1-3; perhaps TRBD1 as D (5 bases). CDR3 length: 14 amino acids. Trimming left V 3 bases short and J 1 base short, with 7 bases between. CDR1 is LNHDA and CDR2 is SQIVND in the germline V gene (reference sequence). CDR3 amino acids: CASSMSGSGNTIYF. The CDR3 DNA follows: TGTGCCAGTAGTATGTCAGGGTCTGGAAACACCATATATTTT.

This clone was seen more than once but under ten times. The chain carries TRBV7-2 and TRBJ2-7; 7 bases match TRBD1. This CDR3 has 12 residues. Germline trimming cut 9 bases from V and 3 bases from J; bases unmatched to any gene: 5. CDR1 and CDR2 from the germline V gene are SGHTA and FQGNSA. The CDR3 nucleotides are TGTGCCAGTGCAGGGGGAGACTACGAGCAGTACTTC. Amino acids: CASAGGDYEQYF.

Here the CDR3 reads CATSRDRGRTYGYTF. CDR3 coding DNA: TGTGCCACCAGCAGAGACAGGGGGCGTACCTATGGCTACACCTTC. The chain uses TRBV15 and TRBJ1-2; 8 nucleotides agree with TRBD1. From germline, CDR1 is LNHNV and CDR2 YYDKDF (reference sequence). V shed 0 bases, J shed 4 bases, and the junction held 4 bases outside the gene matches. The CDR3 length is 15 residues.

This clone was observed a handful of times. V gene TRBV10-3 combines with J gene TRBJ2-2, with 13 bases lining up with TRBD2. Germline V gene data show CDR1 as ENHRY and CDR2 as SYGVKD. The CDR3 length is 17 residues. V shed 9 bases and J 3 bases; nucleotides not matched to a gene: 10. The CDR3 loop is CAINPSLAGGHTGELFF. DNA for the CDR3: TGTGCCATTAACCCTTCACTAGCGGGGGGGCACACCGGGGAGCTGTTTTTT.

The V call is TRBV7-2, the J call TRBJ2-7; 10 nucleotides line up with TRBD2. V lost 0 bases, J lost 4 bases, and 6 bases stayed unmatched. The CDR3 runs to 16 residues. Per the germline V gene, CDR1 is SGHTA and CDR2 is FQGNSA. CDR3 DNA: TGTGCCAGCAGCTTAGCTGTAGCGGGGGGAAAGTACGAGCAGTACTTC. It codes for CASSLAVAGGKYEQYF.

The chain has TRBV19 and TRBJ2-2; 10 nucleotides match TRBD1. The CDR3 is made up of 16 amino acids. The V and J ends lost 10 bases and 2 bases, in that order; junction bases with no gene match: 10. Germline loops: CDR1 LNHDA, CDR2 SQIVND (reference sequence). The CDR3 is CATRGQGTLNTGELFF. In DNA form, the CDR3 reads TGTGCCACAAGGGGACAGGGGACGTTAAACACCGGGGAGCTGTTTTTT.

The chain employs TRBV7-8 and TRBJ2-3; 9 bases match TRBD2. V shed 3 bases and J 4 bases; nucleotides not matched to a gene: 17. From germline, CDR1 is SGHVS and CDR2 FQNEAQ. This CDR3 region has 19 residues. This CDR3 reads CASSFSGLASPRSADTQYF. The DNA for the CDR3 is TGTGCCAGCAGCTTCTCGGGACTAGCCAGCCCTCGGTCCGCAGATACGCAGTATTTT.

V and J are TRBV18 and TRBJ2-1; 8 nucleotides match TRBD2. The V and J ends lost 4 bases and 2 bases, in that order; junction bases with no gene match: 7. This CDR3 is built from 16 residues. Germline-derived CDR1 and CDR2 are KGHSH and LQKENI. CDR3 region: CASSRRTGGTYNEQFF. CDR3 nucleotide sequence: TGTGCCAGCTCACGACGGACGGGGGGGACCTACAATGAGCAGTTCTTC.

CDR3 DNA sequence: TGTGCCAGCAGCTTAGAGAGCTCCTACGAGCAGTACTTC. It is translated as CASSLESSYEQYF. This chain connects TRBV5-4 to TRBJ2-5; D not certain. TRBJ2-7 matches the DNA end more closely, so the J call is doubtful. The CDR3 spans 13 residues. Germline V gene data show CDR1 as SGHNT and CDR2 as YYREEE (reference sequence).

The gene calls are TRBV7-9 and TRBJ2-4; a weak D match, TRBD2 (6 bases). In germline, CDR1 is SEHNR, CDR2 FQNEAQ (reference sequence). Trimming took off 5 bases at V and 5 bases at J, with 16 bases between the two ends. This CDR3 contains 15 residues. The CDR3 DNA reads TGTGCCAGCAGCCCAAGTTGGGGGGTAGAAAACATTCAGTACTTC. Protein sequence: CASSPSWGVENIQYF.

The gene calls are TRBV7-9 and TRBJ1-1; D call uncertain. With 8 bases removed from V and 8 bases from J, the gap between germline ends came to 21 bases. The CDR3 spans 14 residues. Germline loops: CDR1 SEHNR, CDR2 FQNEAQ (reference sequence). CDR3 DNA sequence: TGTGCCAGCCCCCCCAGGACGGAGGACCTCGAAGCTTTCTTT. Translated: CASPPRTEDLEAFF.